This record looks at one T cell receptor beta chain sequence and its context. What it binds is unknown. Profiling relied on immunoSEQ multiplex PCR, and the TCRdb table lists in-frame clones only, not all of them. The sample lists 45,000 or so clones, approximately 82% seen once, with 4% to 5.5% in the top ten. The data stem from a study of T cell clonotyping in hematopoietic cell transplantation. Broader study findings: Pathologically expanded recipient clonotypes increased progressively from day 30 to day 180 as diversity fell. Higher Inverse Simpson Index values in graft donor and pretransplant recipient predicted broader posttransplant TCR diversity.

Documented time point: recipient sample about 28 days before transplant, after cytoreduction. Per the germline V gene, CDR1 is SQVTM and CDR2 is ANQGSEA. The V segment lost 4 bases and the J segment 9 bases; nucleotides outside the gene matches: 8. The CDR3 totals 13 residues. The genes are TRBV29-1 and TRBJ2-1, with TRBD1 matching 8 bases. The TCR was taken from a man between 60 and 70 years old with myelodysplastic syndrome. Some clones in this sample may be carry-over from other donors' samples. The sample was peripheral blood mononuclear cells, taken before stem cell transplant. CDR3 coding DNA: TGCAGCGTTGTGGGACAGGCGGGAATTGAGCAGTTCTTC. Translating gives CSVVGQAGIEQFF.